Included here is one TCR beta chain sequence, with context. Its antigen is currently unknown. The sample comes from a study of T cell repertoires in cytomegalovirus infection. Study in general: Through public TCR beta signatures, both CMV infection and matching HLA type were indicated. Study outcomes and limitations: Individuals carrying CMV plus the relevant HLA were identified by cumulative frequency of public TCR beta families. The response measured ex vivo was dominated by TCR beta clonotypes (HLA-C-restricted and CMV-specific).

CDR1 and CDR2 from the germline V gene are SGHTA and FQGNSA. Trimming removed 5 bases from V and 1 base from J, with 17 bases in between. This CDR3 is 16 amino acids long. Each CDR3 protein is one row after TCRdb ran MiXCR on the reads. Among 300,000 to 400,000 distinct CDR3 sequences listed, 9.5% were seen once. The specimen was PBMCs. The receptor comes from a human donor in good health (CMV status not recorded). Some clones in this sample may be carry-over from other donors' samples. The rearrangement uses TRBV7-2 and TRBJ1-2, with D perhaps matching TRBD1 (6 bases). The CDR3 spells CASSQLTGKRNYGYTF. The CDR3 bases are TGTGCCAGCAGCCAACTTACAGGGAAGCGTAACTATGGCTACACCTTC.